This is a list of T cell receptor beta chains from one sample in a study of cytomegalovirus exposure and HLA in healthy donors. Profiled with immunoSEQ multiplex PCR; TCRdb holds only in-frame clones, not every one. This sample has about 130,000 clones, with roughly 87% found just once. Input material: PBMCs. The receptors derive from a woman between 18 and 30 years old in good health and CMV-seronegative. CDR3s include the opening cysteine and the closing phenylalanine or tryptophan. D genes are given only for firm matches. Size tells how often a clone was seen (once, few, many) or the class of an expanded clone, and some rows leave it out.

cdr3_nt	cdr3_aa	clone_size	d_call	v_call	j_call
TGCAGTGCCCCCCGAGGTTTTGAGCAGTTCTTC	CSAPRGFEQFF	NA	NA	TRBV20-1	TRBJ2-1
TGTGCCAGCAGCCCCAGTATGAACACTGAAGCTTTCTTT	CASSPSMNTEAFF	once	NA	TRBV7-9	TRBJ1-1
TGTGCCAGCAGTTACTCTTTGGGGGCCGGGGCCGGGGAGCTGTTTTTT	CASSYSLGAGAGELFF	once	NA	TRBV6-6	TRBJ2-2
TGCGCCAGCAGCTTGGCGAGGGGGAACGCCGCCTACGAGCAGTACTTC	CASSLARGNAAYEQYF	once	NA	TRBV5-1	TRBJ2-7
TGTGCCAGCAGCGTTAGAGGGACAGGGAAGTTGGGCTACACCTTC	CASSVRGTGKLGYTF	NA	TRBD1	TRBV7-9	TRBJ1-2
TGTGCCAGCAGTTTATCGGTTTCAGGAAATGAAAAACTGTTTTTT	CASSLSVSGNEKLFF	NA	NA	TRBV27	TRBJ1-4
TGTGCCAGCAGTGAAGGAATAAGGACAGCTCTCACTCTCTCTGGAAACACCATATATTTT	CASSEGIRTALTLSGNTIYF	NA	NA	TRBV2	TRBJ1-3
TGTGCCAGTAGTATTATGGGACAGGGAGGCTATGGCTACACCTTC	CASSIMGQGGYGYTF	NA	TRBD1	TRBV19	TRBJ1-2
TGCGCCAGCAGCTCCGACAGTATGGCACCCCTCCACTTT	CASSSDSMAPLHF	few	NA	TRBV5-1	TRBJ1-6
TGTGCCAGCAGCTTGGCCGGGGTGGCCAAAAACATTCAGTACTTC	CASSLAGVAKNIQYF	NA	NA	TRBV5-6	TRBJ2-4
TGTGCCAGCTCACCCGGTGACAGGGGGCAAGAGACCCAGTACTTC	CASSPGDRGQETQYF	NA	TRBD1	TRBV18	TRBJ2-5
TGTGCCAGCAGTTGGTCAGGGAAAGGGTATGGCTACACCTTC	CASSWSGKGYGYTF	NA	NA	TRBV6-6	TRBJ1-2
TGTGCCAGCTCACCGGCGGTGGGGGGAGGTAATTCACCCCTCCACTTT	CASSPAVGGGNSPLHF	NA	NA	TRBV18	TRBJ1-6
TGTGCCAGCAGCGTCGGGGGGGCGTCCCGGGAGACCCAGTACTTC	CASSVGGASRETQYF	NA	TRBD2	TRBV9	TRBJ2-5
TGTGCCAGCATTTCGAGGAACACCGGGGAGCTGTTTTTT	CASISRNTGELFF	NA	NA	TRBV27	TRBJ2-2
TGTGCCAGCAGCTTGTTCGGGGACAGAAGATCTTCACCCCTCCACTTT	CASSLFGDRRSSPLHF	NA	TRBD1	TRBV5-4	TRBJ1-6
TGCGCCAGCAGCCAAGGCGCCAGCGGGGGGGTCGGGGAGCTGTTTTTT	CASSQGASGGVGELFF	NA	TRBD2	TRBV4-1	TRBJ2-2
TGTGCCAGCAGGGATGGACAGTTCTATGGCTACACCTTC	CASRDGQFYGYTF	NA	NA	TRBV5-4	TRBJ1-2
TGTGCCAGCAGTCGACTAGCGGGTGAGAATGAGCAGTTCTTC	CASSRLAGENEQFF	NA	TRBD2	TRBV2	TRBJ2-1
TGTGCCAGCAGCGTAGTTGGGACTATGGGATTTTATGGCTACACCTTC	CASSVVGTMGFYGYTF	NA	NA	TRBV9	TRBJ1-2
TGTGCCAGCATGACTTCTCGCGCCTCACCCCTCCACTTT	CASMTSRASPLHF	NA	NA	TRBV6-5	TRBJ1-6
TGTGCCAGCAGCGGACGGCAGGGGAGCACTGAAGCTTTCTTT	CASSGRQGSTEAFF	NA	NA	TRBV9	TRBJ1-1